Shown below are 21 T cell receptor beta chains from a single sample sequenced in a study of T cells in Graves' hyperthyroidism and ophthalmopathy. Amplified TCR beta CDR3 regions came from RNA transcripts. In the first-round RT-PCR of the TCR CDR3, the HTBI primer set was used. MiXCR was run by TCRdb on the multiplex PCR reads, yielding one entry per CDR3 protein. The sample holds around 690,000 distinct CDR3 sequences, less than 25% seen once. Sequencing used blood. These receptors came from a man aged 25-45 years with Graves' ophthalmopathy.

The rearrangement joins TRBV29-1 to TRBJ2-7, with D perhaps matching TRBD2 (6 bases). The CDR3 spans 13 residues. The ends were cut back, 5 bases at V and 4 bases at J, with 15 bases in the middle. Germline lookup yields CDR1 SQVTM and CDR2 ANQGSEA. The CDR3 here is CSVLLAPIYEQYF. In nucleotides, the CDR3 is TGCAGCGTTTTGCTAGCGCCTATTTACGAGCAGTACTTC.

This clonotype was seen more than once but under ten times. This chain links TRBV24-1 with TRBJ1-5, with D possibly matching TRBD1 (5 bases). The germline V gene encodes CDR1 KGHDR and CDR2 SFDVKD. The germline V and J ends were trimmed by 2 bases and 7 bases, with 8 bases remaining between them. This CDR3 comprises 13 residues. CDR3 nucleotides: TGTGCCACCAGTGATTCAGGGAGGCAGCCCCAGCATTTT. It is translated as CATSDSGRQPQHF.

J is TRBJ2-7 and V is TRBV6-2 or TRBV6-3; tentatively, D is TRBD2 (5 bases). Germline V gives CDR1 MNHEY, CDR2 SVGEGT. The CDR3 totals 15 residues. V was cut by 5 bases and J by 0 bases, with 14 bases left in between. For the CDR3, the DNA is TGTGCCAGCAGTGACTGGGCGGGCCTCTCCTACGAGCAGTACTTC. This gives the protein CASSDWAGLSYEQYF.

This clonotype has at least ten counts. The chain recombines TRBV27 with TRBJ2-2; tentatively, D is TRBD2 (6 bases). The ends were cut back, 4 bases at V and 7 bases at J, with 7 bases in the middle. The CDR3 runs 12 residues. CDR1 and CDR2 (germline): MNHEY, SMNVEV (reference sequence). This CDR3 is CASSWGDGELFF. Here the CDR3 DNA reads TGTGCCAGCAGTTGGGGGGACGGGGAGCTGTTTTTT.

This clonotype was counted between two and nine times. This chain uses TRBV10-3 with TRBJ1-1; 8 bases line up with TRBD1. This CDR3 is built from 17 residues. CDR1 is ENHRY and CDR2 is SYGVKD in the germline V gene. The ends lost 1 base at V and 3 bases at J; junction bases unmatched: 10. CDR3 nucleotide sequence: TGTGCCATCAGTGAGTTTAAGGGGCAGGGGGCTGACACTGAAGCTTTCTTT. Residues: CAISEFKGQGADTEAFF.

For this clonotype: This may come from a read error, since a much larger clone is one base off. In this CDR3 the conserved last residue, phenylalanine or tryptophan, is missing, so a read error is likely. The rearrangement links TRBV2 to TRBJ1-4, with TRBD1 as a possible D gene (6 bases). Germline assignment: CDR1 SNHLY and CDR2 FYNNEI. V was shortened by 6 bases and J by 5 bases, with 13 bases between the two germline ends. The CDR3 covers 14 residues. CDR3: CASSNRVVNEKLFS. The CDR3 DNA sequence: TGTGCCAGCAGCAACAGGGTGGTCAATGAAAAACTGTTTTCT.

The chain employs TRBV19 and TRBJ1-1; 10 bases map to TRBD1. V dropped 5 bases and J dropped 2; count of bases not matched to a gene: 20. The CDR3 loop spans 20 amino acids. The germline V gene encodes CDR1 LNHDA and CDR2 SQIVND (reference sequence). The CDR3 sequence is CASSSPLIRTGGKRNTEAFF. DNA for the CDR3: TGTGCCAGTAGTTCCCCCCTTATCCGGACAGGGGGAAAGAGAAACACTGAAGCTTTCTTT.

The sample holds a few counts of this clonotype. V is TRBV5-1 and J is TRBJ1-6; D not certain. Deletions cut 0 bases from V and 12 bases from J, with 13 bases between. CDR1 and CDR2 (germline): SGHRS, YFSETQ. The CDR3 consists of 14 residues. CDR3: CASSLGSAIQPLHF. In nucleotides, the CDR3 is TGCGCCAGCAGCTTGGGCAGTGCGATTCAACCCCTCCACTTT.

J is TRBJ2-3 and V is TRBV2; D is uncertain. The germline V gene has CDR1 SNHLY and CDR2 FYNNEI. The CDR3 loop spans 16 amino acids. V shed 2 bases and J shed 1 base, with 13 bases lying between them. The CDR3, as DNA: TGTGCCAGCAGTGAATTGAAGGGATTTGGCACAGATACGCAGTATTTT. Translating it yields CASSELKGFGTDTQYF.

This clonotype has a count of ten or more. The V gene is TRBV3-1, the J gene TRBJ2-5; 7 bases agree with TRBD1. Trimming cost V 3 bases and J 4 bases; bases outside gene matches: 5. This CDR3 is 14 amino acids long. Germline CDR1 LGHDT, CDR2 YNNKEL (reference sequence). The DNA for the CDR3 is TGTGCCAGCAGCCAGCGGGCAGGGGGAGAGACCCAGTACTTC. Translating it yields CASSQRAGGETQYF.

This clonotype occurred many times. This rearrangement joins TRBV2 to TRBJ2-3; D not certain. Germline values: CDR1 SNHLY, CDR2 FYNNEI. The CDR3 has 14 amino acids. Trimming cost V 8 bases and J 4 bases, with 16 bases left between them. Here the CDR3 DNA reads TGTGCCAGCTGGCCGGGCCAAGGGCCAGATACGCAGTATTTT. It is translated as CASWPGQGPDTQYF.

The CDR3: CSAVSGPEAFF. CDR3 DNA: TGCAGTGCCGTGTCGGGCCCCGAAGCTTTCTTT. The V and J genes are TRBV20-1 and TRBJ1-1; no reliable D call. V dropped 6 bases and J dropped 8 bases, with 13 bases sitting between them. The CDR3 loop spans 11 amino acids. The germline CDR1 and CDR2 sequences are DFQATT and SNEGSKA (reference sequence).

There are a few counts of this clonotype. The chain is built from TRBV5-6 and TRBJ2-1; D call uncertain. Germline V gene lookup returns CDR1 SGHDT and CDR2 YYEEEE. The germline V and J ends were trimmed by 4 bases and 3 bases, with 8 bases remaining between them. CDR3 length equals 13 residues. The CDR3 sequence: CASSPESYNEQFF. The CDR3 DNA follows: TGTGCCAGCAGCCCTGAAAGCTACAATGAGCAGTTCTTC.

This clonotype has a count of ten or more. The rearrangement links TRBV27 to TRBJ2-7; 11 bases are a match to TRBD2. Germline V gene lookup returns CDR1 MNHEY and CDR2 SMNVEV (reference sequence). CDR3 length equals 16 residues. Trimming cost V 5 bases and J 3 bases; bases outside gene matches: 9. The CDR3 bases are TGTGCCAGCAGTCCTCGAACTAGCGGGAGTTTCTACGAGCAGTACTTC. This translates into CASSPRTSGSFYEQYF.

Only a few counts were recorded for this clonotype. This chain links TRBV13 with TRBJ2-1; D perhaps matches TRBD1 (5 bases). The CDR3 loop spans 14 amino acids. Germline V gene sequence: CDR1 PRHDT, CDR2 FYEKMQ (reference sequence). Trimming pared 2 bases from V and 4 bases from J, leaving 9 bases between. The CDR3 is CASSLSQEYNEQFF. As DNA, the CDR3 is TGTGCCAGCAGCTTATCACAGGAGTACAATGAGCAGTTCTTC.

The chain uses TRBV12-3 or TRBV12-4 and TRBJ2-5; TRBD2 is a possible D gene (6 bases). This CDR3 spans 12 amino acids. Trimming took 6 bases from V and 5 from J, leaving 10 bases between them. As DNA, the CDR3 is TGTGCCAGCAGATCTGGGGGGGAGACCCAGTACTTC. Translating gives CASRSGGETQYF.

At least ten counts were recorded for this clonotype. J is TRBJ2-1 and V is TRBV28, with TRBD1 identical over 9 bases. The V gene's germline CDR1 is MDHEN and CDR2 SYDVKM. The CDR3 runs 13 residues. Trimming at V came to 10 bases and at J to 3 bases, leaving 4 bases not matched to a gene. CDR3 region: CATGQGNYNEQFF. Written as DNA, the CDR3 is TGTGCCACAGGACAGGGGAACTACAATGAGCAGTTCTTC.

This chain uses TRBV4-1 with TRBJ1-1; D gene ambiguous. The CDR3 sequence is 17 residues long. Trimming pared 1 base from V and 0 bases from J, leaving 15 bases between. Germline assignment: CDR1 MGHRA and CDR2 YSYEKL. CDR3 in amino acids: CASSQGITEAMNTEAFF. The DNA of the CDR3 is TGCGCCAGCAGCCAAGGCATAACGGAAGCTATGAACACTGAAGCTTTCTTT.

In its sample, this clonotype was seen many times. Here the CDR3 reads CASSSTSGNFETQYF. DNA for the CDR3: TGTGCCAGCAGCTCGACTAGCGGGAACTTCGAGACCCAGTACTTC. This sequence joins TRBV7-2 and TRBJ2-5; 11 bases map to TRBD2. The CDR3 loop spans 15 amino acids. V shed 4 bases and J 5 bases; nucleotides not matched to a gene: 6. CDR1 and CDR2 (germline): SGHTA, FQGNSA.

This clonotype was seen ten or more times. This chain joins TRBV7-2 and TRBJ2-7; 8 positions agree with TRBD1. V dropped 0 bases and J dropped 4; count of bases not matched to a gene: 5. The CDR3 runs to 15 residues. Germline V gene data show CDR1 as SGHTA and CDR2 as FQGNSA. Written as DNA, the CDR3 is TGTGCCAGCAGCTTAGCTGTCGGACAGGGATACGAGCAGTACTTC. It is translated as CASSLAVGQGYEQYF.

This clonotype was seen many times. The chain couples TRBV28 to TRBJ1-2, with 7 bases identical to TRBD1. The germline gives CDR1 MDHEN, CDR2 SYDVKM. This CDR3 is built from 15 residues. The V and J ends lost 3 bases and 3 bases, in that order; junction bases with no gene match: 7. CDR3 amino acids: CASSLGNRGHYGYTF. The CDR3 nucleotides are TGTGCCAGCAGTTTGGGCAACAGGGGACACTATGGCTACACCTTC.